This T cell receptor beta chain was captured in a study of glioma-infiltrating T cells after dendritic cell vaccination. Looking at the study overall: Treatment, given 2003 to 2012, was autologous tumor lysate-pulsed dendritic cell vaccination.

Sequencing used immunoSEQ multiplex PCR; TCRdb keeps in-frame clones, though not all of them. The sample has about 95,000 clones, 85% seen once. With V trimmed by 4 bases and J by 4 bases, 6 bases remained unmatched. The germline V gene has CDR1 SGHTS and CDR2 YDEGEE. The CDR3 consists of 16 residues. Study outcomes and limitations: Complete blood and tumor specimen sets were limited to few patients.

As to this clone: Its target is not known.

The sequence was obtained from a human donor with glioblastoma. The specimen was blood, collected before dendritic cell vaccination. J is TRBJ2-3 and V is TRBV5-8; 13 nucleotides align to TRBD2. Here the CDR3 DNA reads TGTGCCAGCAGCCCGGGGACTAGCGGGAAATCAGATACGCAGTATTTT. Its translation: CASSPGTSGKSDTQYF. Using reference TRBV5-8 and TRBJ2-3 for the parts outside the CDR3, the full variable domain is EAGVTQSPTHLIKTRGQQATLRCSPISGHTSVYWYQQALGLGLQFLLWYDEGEERNRGNFPPRFSGRQFPNYSSELNVNALELEDSALYLCASSPGTSGKSDTQYFGPGTRLTVL.